This T cell receptor beta chain was identified in a study of beta chain bispecific antibodies for T cell cancers. Overall study: TRBV sequencing of surviving healthy T cells measured each family's depletion. Surface TRBV12 (TRBV12-3) was on Jurkat, TRBV5-5 on HPB-ALL.

T cells were expanded from blood mononuclear cells for 2 to 4 days with anti-CD3 OKT3 or CD3/CD28 beads. Cocultures held around 50,000 normal T cells, around 50,000 targets, and bispecific antibody. Clonotype quantities came from unique molecular identifier barcode counts. A single record per CDR3 protein comes from TCRdb applying MiXCR to the 5' RACE reads. The sample shows 20,000 to 25,000 distinct CDR3 sequences, approximately 2.5% of them seen only once. The ends lost 6 bases at V and 2 bases at J; junction bases unmatched: 5. CDR1 and CDR2 (germline): SQVTM, ANQGSEA. The CDR3 totals 13 residues. This clonotype was observed at least ten times. The antigen is unknown. General study points: Normal T cells contributed less of the targeted TRBV signal than the leukemia cells did.

The sequence came from a human donor in good health. Some clones in this sample may be carry-over from other donors' samples. The sequenced material came from healthy donor T cells cultured with leukemia cells. This chain joins TRBV29-1 and TRBJ2-3; 7 nucleotides align to TRBD1. The CDR3 sequence is CSVTGTDTDTQYF. The CDR3 DNA reads as TGCAGCGTAACCGGGACAGACACAGATACGCAGTATTTT.